This T cell receptor beta chain was captured by sequencing in a study of T-cell memory formation after mild COVID-19. Study-wide context: Largely donor-specific sequence clusters came from two donors.

5'RACE with constant-segment primers built TCRalpha and TCRbeta cDNA libraries with UMIs. TCRdb re-called the 5' RACE reads with MiXCR, one entry per CDR3 protein. The sample contains hundreds of thousands of distinct CDR3 sequences, roughly 17% of which appear only once. Study results and limitations: Shrinking CD4+ clones were chiefly CM and EM; CD8+ ones were chiefly EMRA.

On this clonotype itself: Its antigen is unidentified.

Between the trimmed V and J ends, which lost 0 bases and 7 bases, there was a span of 9 bases. CDR3 size: 14 residues. Germline-derived CDR1 and CDR2 are MNHNY and SVGAGI (reference sequence). This clonotype was sampled from a man aged 18 to 35 who had mild COVID-19 (a few samples of this study predate the infection). Cell type and time point are not known. The sample consisted of PBMCs or a T cell subset sorted from them (not recorded which). The V and J genes are TRBV6-6 and TRBJ2-2, with D hard to call. CDR3 sequence reads: CASSYSLDGGELFF. In nucleotides, the CDR3 is TGTGCCAGCAGTTACTCGCTGGACGGCGGGGAGCTGTTTTTT.